This T cell receptor beta chain was identified in a study of shared clonotypes between healthy human individuals. Points from the study as a whole: Of the naive CD4 clonotypes, approximately 5% were shared across a handful of donors. Clonotypes not shared had lower generation probabilities than those common to all four donors. The study's rarefaction showed incomplete sorted-subset sequencing despite large depth.

Note on this clone: The antigen is unknown.

V shed 3 bases and J 9 bases; nucleotides not matched to a gene: 10. Germline lookup yields CDR1 SQVTM and CDR2 ANQGSEA. The CDR3 has 14 residues. Genomic DNA belonging to each subset was distributed in equal measure over several immunoSEQ plates. Profiling relied on immunoSEQ multiplex PCR, and the TCRdb table lists in-frame clones only, not all of them. The repertoire holds about 330,000 clones, with around 86% as singletons. The sequencing sample was made of memory CD8+ T cells sorted from blood. Subset in this sample: CD45RO+ cells pooled with CCR7-negative TemRA cells. The J gene is TRBJ2-3, the V gene TRBV29-1, with 9 positions matching TRBD2. This TCR was recovered from a man aged 18 to 35 in good health. The CDR3 is CSVEVAGVPPTQYF. The CDR3 DNA follows: TGCAGCGTTGAGGTAGCGGGGGTGCCCCCGACGCAGTATTTT.